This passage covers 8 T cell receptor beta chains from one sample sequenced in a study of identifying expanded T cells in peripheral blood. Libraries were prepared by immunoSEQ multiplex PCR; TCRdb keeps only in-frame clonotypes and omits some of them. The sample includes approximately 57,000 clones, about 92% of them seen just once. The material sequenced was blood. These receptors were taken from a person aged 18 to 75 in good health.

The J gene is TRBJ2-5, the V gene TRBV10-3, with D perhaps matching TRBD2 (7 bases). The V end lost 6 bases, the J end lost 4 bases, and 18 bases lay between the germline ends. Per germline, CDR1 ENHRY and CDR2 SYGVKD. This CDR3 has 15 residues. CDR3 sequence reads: CAIRGGGGALETQYF. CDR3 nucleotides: TGTGCCATCAGGGGAGGAGGGGGGGCCCTAGAGACCCAGTACTTC.

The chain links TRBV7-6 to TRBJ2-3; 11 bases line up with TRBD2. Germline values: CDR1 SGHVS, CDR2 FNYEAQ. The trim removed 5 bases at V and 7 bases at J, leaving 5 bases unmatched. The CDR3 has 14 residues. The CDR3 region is CASSPLAGVNTQYF. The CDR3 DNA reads TGTGCCAGCAGCCCACTAGCGGGGGTGAATACGCAGTATTTT. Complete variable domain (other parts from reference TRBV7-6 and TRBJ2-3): GAGVSQSPRYKVTKRGQDVALRCDPISGHVSLYWYRQALGQGPEFLTYFNYEAQQDKSGLPNDRFSAERPEGSISTLTIQRTEQRDSAMYRCASSPLAGVNTQYFGPGTRLTVL.

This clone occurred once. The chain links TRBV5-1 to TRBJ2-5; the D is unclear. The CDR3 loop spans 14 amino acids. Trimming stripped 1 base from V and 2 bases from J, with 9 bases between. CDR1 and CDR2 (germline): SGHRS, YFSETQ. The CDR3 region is CASSLQAPQETQYF. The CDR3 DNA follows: TGCGCCAGCAGCTTGCAGGCCCCACAAGAGACCCAGTACTTC.

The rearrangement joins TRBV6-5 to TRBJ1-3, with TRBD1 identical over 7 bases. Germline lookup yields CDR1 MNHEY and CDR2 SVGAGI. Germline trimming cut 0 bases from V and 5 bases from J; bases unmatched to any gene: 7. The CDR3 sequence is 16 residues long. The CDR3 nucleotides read TGTGCCAGCAGTTACTCCCGGACAGGAGGCCGAAACACCATATATTTT. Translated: CASSYSRTGGRNTIYF.

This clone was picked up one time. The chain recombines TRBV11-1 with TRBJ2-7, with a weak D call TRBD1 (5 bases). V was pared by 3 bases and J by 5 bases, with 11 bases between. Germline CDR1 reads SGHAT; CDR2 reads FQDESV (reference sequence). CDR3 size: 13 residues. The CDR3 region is CASSFAGYHEQYF. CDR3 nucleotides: TGTGCCAGCAGCTTCGCAGGGTACCACGAGCAGTACTTC.

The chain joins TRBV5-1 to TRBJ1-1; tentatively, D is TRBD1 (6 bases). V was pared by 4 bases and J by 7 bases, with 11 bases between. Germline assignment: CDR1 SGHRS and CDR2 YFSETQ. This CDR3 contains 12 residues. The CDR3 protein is CASSEPTGEAFF. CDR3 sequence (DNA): TGCGCCAGCAGCGAGCCGACAGGTGAAGCTTTCTTT.

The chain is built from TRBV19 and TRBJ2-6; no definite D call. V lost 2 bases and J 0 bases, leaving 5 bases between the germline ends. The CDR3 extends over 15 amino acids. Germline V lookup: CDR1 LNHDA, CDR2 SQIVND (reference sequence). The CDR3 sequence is CASSISGSGANVLTF. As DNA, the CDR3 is TGTGCCAGTAGTATAAGTGGCTCTGGGGCCAACGTCCTGACTTTC. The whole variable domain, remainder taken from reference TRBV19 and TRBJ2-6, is DGGITQSPKYLFRKEGQNVTLSCEQNLNHDAMYWYRQDPGQGLRLIYYSQIVNDFQKGDIAEGYSVSREKKESFPLTVTSAQKNPTAFYLCASSISGSGANVLTFGAGSRLTVL.

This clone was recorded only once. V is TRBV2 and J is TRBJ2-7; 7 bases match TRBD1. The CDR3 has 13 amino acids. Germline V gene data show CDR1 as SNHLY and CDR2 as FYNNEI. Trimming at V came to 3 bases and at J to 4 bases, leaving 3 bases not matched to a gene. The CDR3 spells CASSEGQRYEQYF. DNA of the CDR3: TGTGCCAGCAGTGAGGGACAGCGTTACGAGCAGTACTTC.